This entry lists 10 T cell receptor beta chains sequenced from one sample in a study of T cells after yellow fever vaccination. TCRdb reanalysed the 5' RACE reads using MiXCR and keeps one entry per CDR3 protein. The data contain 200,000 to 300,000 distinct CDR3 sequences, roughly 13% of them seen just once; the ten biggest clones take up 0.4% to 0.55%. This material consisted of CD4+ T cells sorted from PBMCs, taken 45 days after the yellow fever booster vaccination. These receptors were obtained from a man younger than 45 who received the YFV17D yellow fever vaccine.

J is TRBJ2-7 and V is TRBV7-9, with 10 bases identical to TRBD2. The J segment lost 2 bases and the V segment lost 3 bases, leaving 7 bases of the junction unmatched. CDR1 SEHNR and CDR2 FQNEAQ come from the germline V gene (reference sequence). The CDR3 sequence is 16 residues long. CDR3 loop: CASSFGLAGEPYEQYF. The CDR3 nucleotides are TGTGCCAGCAGCTTTGGTCTAGCGGGAGAGCCCTACGAGCAGTACTTC. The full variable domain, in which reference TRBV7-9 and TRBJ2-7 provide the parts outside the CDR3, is DTGVSQNPRHKITKRGQNVTFRCDPISEHNRLYWYRQTLGQGPEFLTYFQNEAQLEKSRLLSDRFSAERPKGSFSTLEIQRTEQGDSAMYLCASSFGLAGEPYEQYFGPGTRLTVT.

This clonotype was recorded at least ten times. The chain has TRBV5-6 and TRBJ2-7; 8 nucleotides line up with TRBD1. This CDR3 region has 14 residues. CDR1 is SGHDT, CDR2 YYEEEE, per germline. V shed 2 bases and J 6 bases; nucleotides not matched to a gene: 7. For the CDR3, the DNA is TGTGCCAGCAGCTTAGGACAGGGTGTTCGCGAGCAGTACTTC. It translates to CASSLGQGVREQYF.

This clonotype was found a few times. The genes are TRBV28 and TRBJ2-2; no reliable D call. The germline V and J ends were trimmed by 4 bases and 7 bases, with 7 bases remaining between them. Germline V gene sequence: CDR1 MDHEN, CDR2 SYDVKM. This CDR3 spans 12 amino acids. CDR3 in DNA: TGTGCCAGCAGTTCCCTAGTCGGGGAGCTGTTTTTT. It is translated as CASSSLVGELFF.

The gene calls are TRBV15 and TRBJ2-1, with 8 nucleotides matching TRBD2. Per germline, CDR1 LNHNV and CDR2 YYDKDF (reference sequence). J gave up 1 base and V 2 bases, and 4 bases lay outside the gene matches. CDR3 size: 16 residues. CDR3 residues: CATSRTLAASYNEQFF. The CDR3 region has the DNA TGTGCCACCAGCAGAACACTAGCGGCTTCCTACAATGAGCAGTTCTTC.

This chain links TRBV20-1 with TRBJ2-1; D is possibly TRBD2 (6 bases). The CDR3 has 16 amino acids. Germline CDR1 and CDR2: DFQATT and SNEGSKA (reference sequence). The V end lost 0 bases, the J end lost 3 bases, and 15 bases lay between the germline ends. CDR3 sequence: CSARDRVAVIYNEQFF. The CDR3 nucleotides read TGCAGTGCTAGAGATAGAGTAGCGGTCATCTACAATGAGCAGTTCTTC.

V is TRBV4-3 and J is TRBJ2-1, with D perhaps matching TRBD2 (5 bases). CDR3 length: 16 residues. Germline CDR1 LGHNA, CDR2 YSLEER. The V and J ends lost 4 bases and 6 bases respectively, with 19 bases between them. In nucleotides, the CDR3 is TGCGCCAGCAGCCTAGCTGAGGGATTGGGATCCAATGAGCAGTTCTTC. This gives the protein CASSLAEGLGSNEQFF.

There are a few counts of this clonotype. In nucleotides, the CDR3 is TGCGCCAGCAGCATAGGACATTCGAACACCGGGGAGCTGTTTTTT. It is translated as CASSIGHSNTGELFF. This rearrangement joins TRBV5-1 to TRBJ2-2, with a possible D match to TRBD1 (5 bases). Deletions cut 4 bases from V and 0 bases from J, with 10 bases between. This CDR3 region has 15 residues. The germline V gene encodes CDR1 SGHRS and CDR2 YFSETQ.

The CDR3, as DNA: TGTGCCAGCATGGCAGGGGTCCCCTACGAGCAGTACTTC. Protein sequence: CASMAGVPYEQYF. V usage is TRBV12-3 or TRBV12-4 and J usage is TRBJ2-7; weak D call: TRBD1 (6 bases). V was cut by 7 bases and J by 2 bases, with 12 bases left in between. The CDR3 runs to 13 residues.

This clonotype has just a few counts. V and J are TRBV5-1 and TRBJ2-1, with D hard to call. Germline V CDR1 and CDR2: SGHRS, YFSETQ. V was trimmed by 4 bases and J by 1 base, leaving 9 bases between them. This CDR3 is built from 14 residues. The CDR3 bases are TGCGCCAGCAGCGAACAGACTTCCTACAATGAGCAGTTCTTC. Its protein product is CASSEQTSYNEQFF.

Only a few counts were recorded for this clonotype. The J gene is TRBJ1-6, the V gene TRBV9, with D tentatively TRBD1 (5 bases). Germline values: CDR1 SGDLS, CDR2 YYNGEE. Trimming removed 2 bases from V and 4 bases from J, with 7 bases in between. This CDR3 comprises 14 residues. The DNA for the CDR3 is TGTGCCAGCAGCGTTGACAGTTATAATTCACCCCTCCACTTT. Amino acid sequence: CASSVDSYNSPLHF.